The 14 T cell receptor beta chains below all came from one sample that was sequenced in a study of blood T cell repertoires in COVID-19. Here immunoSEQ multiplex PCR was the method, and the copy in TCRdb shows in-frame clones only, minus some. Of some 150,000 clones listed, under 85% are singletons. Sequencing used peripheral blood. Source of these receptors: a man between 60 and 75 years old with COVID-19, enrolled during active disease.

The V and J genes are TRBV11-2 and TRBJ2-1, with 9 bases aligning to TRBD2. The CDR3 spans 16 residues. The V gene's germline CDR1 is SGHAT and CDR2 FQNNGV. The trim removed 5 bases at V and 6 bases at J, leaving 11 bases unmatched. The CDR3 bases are TGTGCCAGCAGCCCCTTCGGGGGACTAGCAATCAATGAGCAGTTCTTC. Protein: CASSPFGGLAINEQFF.

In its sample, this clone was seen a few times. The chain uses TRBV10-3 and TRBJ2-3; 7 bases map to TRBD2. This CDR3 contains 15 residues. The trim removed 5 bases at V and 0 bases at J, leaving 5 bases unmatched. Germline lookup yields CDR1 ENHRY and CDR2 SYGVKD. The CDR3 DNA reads TGTGCCATCAGTTCTAGCGGTACGAGCACAGATACGCAGTATTTT. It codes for CAISSSGTSTDTQYF.

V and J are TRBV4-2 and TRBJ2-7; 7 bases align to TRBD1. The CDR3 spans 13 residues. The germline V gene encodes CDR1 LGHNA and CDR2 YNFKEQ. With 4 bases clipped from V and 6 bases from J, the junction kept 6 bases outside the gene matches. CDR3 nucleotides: TGTGCCAGCAGCCGTGGACAGGAGGCCGAGCAGTACTTC. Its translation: CASSRGQEAEQYF.

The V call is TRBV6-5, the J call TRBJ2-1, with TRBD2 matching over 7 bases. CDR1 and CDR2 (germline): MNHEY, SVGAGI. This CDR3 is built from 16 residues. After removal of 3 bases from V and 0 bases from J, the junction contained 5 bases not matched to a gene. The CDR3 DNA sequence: TGTGCCAGCAGTTATGGAGCTAGCGGCTCCTACAATGAGCAGTTCTTC. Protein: CASSYGASGSYNEQFF.

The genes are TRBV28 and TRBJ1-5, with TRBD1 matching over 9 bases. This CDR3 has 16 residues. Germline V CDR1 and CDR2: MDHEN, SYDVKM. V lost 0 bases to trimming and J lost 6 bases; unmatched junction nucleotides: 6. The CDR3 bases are TGTGCCAGCAGTTTATGGACAGGGGGTCTGGGTCAGCCCCAGCATTTT. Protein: CASSLWTGGLGQPQHF.

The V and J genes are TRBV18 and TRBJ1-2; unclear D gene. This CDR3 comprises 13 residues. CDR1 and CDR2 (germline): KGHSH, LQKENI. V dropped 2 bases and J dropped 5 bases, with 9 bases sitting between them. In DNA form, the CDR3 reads TGTGCCAGCTCACCAGGTCGGTATTATGGCTACACCTTC. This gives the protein CASSPGRYYGYTF.

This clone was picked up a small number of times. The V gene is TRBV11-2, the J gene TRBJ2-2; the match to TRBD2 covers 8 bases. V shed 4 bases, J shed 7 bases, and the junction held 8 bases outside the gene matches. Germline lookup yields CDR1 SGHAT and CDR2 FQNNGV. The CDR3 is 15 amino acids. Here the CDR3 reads CASSSSGRGGGELFF. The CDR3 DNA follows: TGTGCCAGCAGCTCAAGCGGGAGAGGGGGCGGGGAGCTGTTTTTT.

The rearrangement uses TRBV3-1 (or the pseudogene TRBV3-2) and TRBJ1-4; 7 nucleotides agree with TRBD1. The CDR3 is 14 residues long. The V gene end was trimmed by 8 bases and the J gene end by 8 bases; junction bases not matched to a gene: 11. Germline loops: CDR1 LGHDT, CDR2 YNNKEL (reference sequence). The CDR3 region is CASSGQRAIEKLFF. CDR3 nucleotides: TGTGCCAGCTCGGGACAGCGGGCAATCGAAAAACTGTTTTTT.

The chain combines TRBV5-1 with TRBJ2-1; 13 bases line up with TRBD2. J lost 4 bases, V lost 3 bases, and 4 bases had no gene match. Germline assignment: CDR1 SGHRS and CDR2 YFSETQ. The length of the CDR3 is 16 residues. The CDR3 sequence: CASSWTSGSRYNEQFF. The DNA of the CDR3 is TGCGCCAGCAGCTGGACTAGCGGGAGTCGGTACAATGAGCAGTTCTTC.

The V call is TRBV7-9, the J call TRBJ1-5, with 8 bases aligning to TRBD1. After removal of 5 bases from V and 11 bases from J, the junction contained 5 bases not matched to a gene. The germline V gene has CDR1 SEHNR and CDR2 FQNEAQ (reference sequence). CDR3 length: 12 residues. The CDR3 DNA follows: TGTGCCAGCAGCCCGGGACAGGAAACCCAGCATTTT. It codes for CASSPGQETQHF.

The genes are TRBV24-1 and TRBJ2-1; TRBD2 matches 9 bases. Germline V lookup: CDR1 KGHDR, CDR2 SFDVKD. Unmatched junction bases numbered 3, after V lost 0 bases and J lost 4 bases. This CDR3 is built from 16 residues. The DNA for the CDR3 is TGTGCCACCAGTGATTTGGTAGCGGGAGCTTACAATGAGCAGTTCTTC. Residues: CATSDLVAGAYNEQFF.

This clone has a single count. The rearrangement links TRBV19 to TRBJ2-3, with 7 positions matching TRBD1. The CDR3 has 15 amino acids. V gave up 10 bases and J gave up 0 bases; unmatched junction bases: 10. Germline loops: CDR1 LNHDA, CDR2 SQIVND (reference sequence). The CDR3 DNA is TGTGCCATAAAGAGACAGGGTTTAAGCACAGATACGCAGTATTTT. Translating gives CAIKRQGLSTDTQYF.

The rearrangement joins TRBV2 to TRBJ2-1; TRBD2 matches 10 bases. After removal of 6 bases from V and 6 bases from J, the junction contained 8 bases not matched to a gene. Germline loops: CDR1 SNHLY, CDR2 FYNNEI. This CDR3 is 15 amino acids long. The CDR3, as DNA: TGTGCCAGCAGGAACGACACTAGCGGGACCAATGAGCAGTTCTTC. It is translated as CASRNDTSGTNEQFF.

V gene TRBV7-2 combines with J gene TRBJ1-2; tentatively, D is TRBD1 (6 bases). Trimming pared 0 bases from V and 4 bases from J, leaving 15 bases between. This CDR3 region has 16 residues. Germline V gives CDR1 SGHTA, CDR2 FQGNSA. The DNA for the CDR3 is TGTGCCAGCAGCTTAGCGCAGGGGACCGGAACCTATGGCTACACCTTC. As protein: CASSLAQGTGTYGYTF.